The next 2 T cell receptor beta chains were all read from a single sample in a study of human CD8 memory T cell subsets. UMI-labeled 5' RACE was the method by which TCR beta libraries were made. TCRdb re-called the 5' RACE reads; one entry per CDR3 protein, DNA not given. Seen in this sample are 12,000 or so distinct CDR3 sequences; the ten most common clones hold 13% to 15%. Input material: CD8+ T cells from PBMCs. The receptors were sampled from a human donor in good health.

The gene calls are TRBV28 and TRBJ2-7; no DNA is available, so the TRBD1 call from TCRdb remains unchecked. CDR1 is MDHEN and CDR2 is SYDVKM in the germline V gene. The CDR3 covers 13 residues. The CDR3 sequence: CASSHRVADEQYF.

The chain couples TRBV29-1 to TRBJ2-5; TCRdb designates TRBD1, a call that cannot be tested without DNA. Germline CDR1 is SQVTM and CDR2 is ANQGSEA. The CDR3 totals 16 residues. The CDR3 is CSVTGTGNVLFETQYF.